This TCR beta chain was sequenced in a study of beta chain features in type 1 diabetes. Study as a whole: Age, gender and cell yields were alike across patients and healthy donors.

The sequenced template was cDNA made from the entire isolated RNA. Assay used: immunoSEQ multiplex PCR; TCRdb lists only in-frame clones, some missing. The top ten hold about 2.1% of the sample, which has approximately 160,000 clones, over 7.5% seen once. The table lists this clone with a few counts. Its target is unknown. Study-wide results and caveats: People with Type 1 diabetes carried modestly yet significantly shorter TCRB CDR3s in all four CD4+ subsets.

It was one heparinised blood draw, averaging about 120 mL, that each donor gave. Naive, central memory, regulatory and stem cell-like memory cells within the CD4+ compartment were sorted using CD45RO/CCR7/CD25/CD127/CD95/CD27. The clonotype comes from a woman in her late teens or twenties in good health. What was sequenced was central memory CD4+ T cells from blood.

The CDR3 DNA is TGCGCCAGCAGCTTGAGATCTAGCGGGGACACCGGGGAGCTGTTTTTT. Amino acids: CASSLRSSGDTGELFF. The genes are TRBV5-1 and TRBJ2-2; 9 positions match TRBD2. This CDR3 contains 16 residues. Germline V lookup: CDR1 SGHRS, CDR2 YFSETQ. Trimming at V came to 1 base and at J to 3 bases, leaving 4 bases not matched to a gene.